This TCR beta chain was identified in a study of blood T cells in healthy people across ages. Study as a whole: About one barcoded beta molecule per two T cells was the capture yield of template switching. The study, taken as a whole, reports: Shifts in expanded clonotypes may have been confounded by donor CMV status, which was unknown. Using unsorted PBMCs precluded a conclusive naive versus antigen-experienced comparison.

Remarks on this clonotype: The antigen remains unidentified.

Per the germline V gene, CDR1 is MNHNY and CDR2 is SVGAGI (reference sequence). This CDR3 is 15 amino acids long. Trimming removed 7 bases from V and 5 bases from J; junction bases left unmatched: 11. A sample-barcoded 5' primer and a J-beta primer mix were used in a second PCR of roughly 6 to 11 cycles. From each sample, at least 3 million paired-end reads containing CDR3 were obtained. MiXCR was run by TCRdb on the 5' RACE reads, yielding one entry per CDR3 protein. Here the sample spans hundreds of thousands of distinct CDR3 sequences, around three fifths being singletons. The TCR originated in a middle-aged man in good health. The specimen was blood. The chain carries TRBV6-6 and TRBJ2-1; 7 bases match TRBD2. CDR3 nucleotides: TGTGCCAGCAAGAGGAGGCGGGAGCTAGACAATGAGCAGTTCTTC. Encoded protein: CASKRRRELDNEQFF.